This T cell receptor (beta chain) was found in a study of response to subunit inactivated influenza vaccine. Study-level findings and limits: The authors proposed limited new T cell recruitment per seasonal influenza vaccination.

A word on this clonotype: Its cognate antigen is unknown.

TCRdb called the RT-PCR reads again in MiXCR, with one record for every CDR3 protein. The sample consists of about half a million distinct CDR3 sequences, 9.5% to 13% of them appearing once. The sequence came from a man in his fifties who received an inactivated influenza vaccine. Here the sequenced sample was PBMCs from blood, taken 40 to 50 days after vaccination.

Here the CDR3 reads CASSLRDRGYGYTF. The CDR3 nucleotides are TGTGCCAGCAGTCTCCGAGACCGGGGGTATGGCTACACCTTC. The V gene is TRBV12-3 or TRBV12-4, the J gene TRBJ1-2, with D perhaps TRBD1 (5 bases). The V end was cut by 5 bases, the J end by 5 bases, with 15 bases between. This CDR3 is built from 14 residues.